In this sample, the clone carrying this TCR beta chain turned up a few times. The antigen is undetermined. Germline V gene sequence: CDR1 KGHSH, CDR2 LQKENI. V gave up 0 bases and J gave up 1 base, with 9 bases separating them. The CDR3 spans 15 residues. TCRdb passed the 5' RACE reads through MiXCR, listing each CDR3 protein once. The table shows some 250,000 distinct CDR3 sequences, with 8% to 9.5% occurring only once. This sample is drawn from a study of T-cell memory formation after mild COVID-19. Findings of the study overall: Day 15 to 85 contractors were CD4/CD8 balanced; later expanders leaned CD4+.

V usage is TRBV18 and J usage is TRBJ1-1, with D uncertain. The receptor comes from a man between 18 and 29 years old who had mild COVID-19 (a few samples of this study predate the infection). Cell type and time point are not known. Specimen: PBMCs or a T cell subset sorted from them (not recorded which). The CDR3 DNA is TGTGCCAGCTCACCACCGTCTCTCCAGAACACTGAAGCTTTCTTT. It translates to CASSPPSLQNTEAFF. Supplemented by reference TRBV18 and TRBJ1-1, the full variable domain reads NAGVMQNPRHLVRRRGQEARLRCSPMKGHSHVYWYRQLPEEGLKFMVYLQKENIIDESGMPKERFSAEFPKEGPSILRIQQVVRGDSAAYFCASSPPSLQNTEAFFGQGTRLTVV.